The 32 T cell receptor beta chains in this list originate from one sample, sequenced in a study of T cell clonality in common variable immunodeficiency. These TCRs' antigens remain unknown. Using immunoSEQ multiplex PCR, the repertoire was profiled, and TCRdb retains in-frame clones only, with some absent. In total the sample includes 15,000 to 25,000 clones, none of them seen once. Points from the study as a whole: In common variable immunodeficiency, TCR beta chains reportedly carried fewer deletions and N-nucleotide insertions.

Sequencing was carried out using peripheral blood mononuclear cells. The source is a human donor with common variable immunodeficiency.

This clone was seen a few times. Sequencing ends 3 residues short of the CDR3 end; the germline J gene provides the rest. The chain carries TRBV6-2 or TRBV6-3 and TRBJ2-2, with 7 bases identical to TRBD1. Germline lookup yields CDR1 MNHEY and CDR2 SVGEGT. V dropped 5 bases and J dropped 5; count of bases not matched to a gene: 14. The CDR3 spans 17 residues. The CDR3 protein is CASSNPPGTVRTGELFF. The part of the CDR3 DNA that was read is TGTGCCAGCAGTAACCCCCCCGGGACAGTAAGAACCGGGGAG.

This clone was detected a few times. With the read ending 3 residues before the CDR3 end, the germline J gene is used to fill in that end. The V gene is TRBV19, the J gene TRBJ1-6, with a possible D match to TRBD1 (5 bases). Germline V gene data show CDR1 as LNHDA and CDR2 as SQIVND (reference sequence). The CDR3 contains 16 residues. Trimming took off 4 bases at V and 3 bases at J, with 13 bases between the two ends. The chain's CDR3 is CASSTFTGFYNSPLHF. CDR3 DNA (partial): TGTGCCAGTAGTACCTTTACAGGATTCTATAATTCACCC.

A word on this clone: The CDR3 goes on 3 residues after the read ends, and that part is filled in from the germline J gene. The chain couples TRBV7-9 to TRBJ1-2; 7 positions agree with TRBD1. CDR1 and CDR2 from the germline V gene are SEHNR and FQNEAQ (reference sequence). This CDR3 has 14 residues. V lost 5 bases, J lost 6 bases, and 9 bases stayed unmatched. The CDR3 DNA, read in part, is TGTGCCAGCAGCCCCTCGGGACAGTTTCATGGC. Translating it yields CASSPSGQFHG. Given in full, the CDR3 is CASSPSGQFHGYTF.

A word on this clone: The read stops 3 residues short of the end of the CDR3; the missing end is completed from the germline J gene. The chain is built from TRBV7-6 and TRBJ1-5; 7 nucleotides match TRBD1. V shed 5 bases and J 3 bases; nucleotides not matched to a gene: 4. Germline V gene data show CDR1 as SGHVS and CDR2 as FNYEAQ. This CDR3 region has 14 residues. CDR3 amino acids: CASSLGTANQPQHF. CDR3 DNA, as far as it was read: TGTGCCAGCAGCCTAGGGACAGCCAATCAGCCC.

A word on this clone: The read stops 3 residues short of the end of the CDR3; the missing end is completed from the germline J gene. This chain joins TRBV5-1 and TRBJ2-3; a weak D match, TRBD2 (5 bases). Trimming shortened V by 3 bases and J by 5 bases, and 13 bases separated the two germline ends. CDR1 SGHRS and CDR2 YFSETQ come from the germline V gene. This CDR3 is 14 amino acids long. The chain's CDR3 is CASSSGLLLDTQYF. CDR3 DNA (partial): TGCGCCAGCAGCTCCGGACTGCTTCTAGATACG.

Regarding this clone: The missing CDR3 end, 3 residues past where the read stops, is filled in from the germline J gene. The V and J genes are TRBV19 and TRBJ2-2, with D possibly matching TRBD1 (6 bases). The CDR3 has 14 amino acids. V was pared by 11 bases and J by 5 bases, with 18 bases between. Germline CDR1 reads LNHDA; CDR2 reads SQIVND (reference sequence). The CDR3 protein is CAPHQGPRTGELFF. The DNA read from the CDR3 is TGTGCCCCCCACCAGGGGCCTCGGACCGGGGAG.

Details on this clone: The CDR3 goes on 3 residues after the read ends, and that part is filled in from the germline J gene. This sequence joins TRBV7-2 and TRBJ2-2, with TRBD2 matching over 8 bases. Germline CDR1 reads SGHTA; CDR2 reads FQGNSA. The CDR3 has 14 amino acids. V lost 6 bases, J lost 7 bases, and 7 bases stayed unmatched. CDR3 region: CASSSAGVVGELFF. The DNA read from the CDR3 is TGTGCCAGCAGTTCAGCGGGAGTTGTCGGGGAG.

This clone was counted only a few times. The read halts 3 residues ahead of the CDR3 end, with the missing end drawn from the germline J gene. The chain has TRBV19 and TRBJ1-5; 9 nucleotides agree with TRBD1. The CDR3 spans 14 residues. The germline V gene encodes CDR1 LNHDA and CDR2 SQIVND (reference sequence). Trimming at V came to 11 bases and at J to 5 bases, leaving 10 bases not matched to a gene. Partial CDR3 DNA: TGTGCCTCTAAGAGGGACAGGGACTATCAGCCC. Its translation is CASKRDRDYQP. The full CDR3 sequence reads CASKRDRDYQPQHF.

On this clone itself: The read finishes 3 residues shy of the CDR3 end, and the germline J gene is used to complete it. J is TRBJ2-5 and V is TRBV19, with 9 bases aligning to TRBD1. The V and J ends lost 7 bases and 2 bases, in that order; junction bases with no gene match: 5. Germline CDR1 reads LNHDA; CDR2 reads SQIVND (reference sequence). The CDR3 is 14 residues long. CDR3 loop: CASMDRGGQETQYF. Incomplete CDR3 DNA: TGTGCCAGTATGGACAGGGGAGGACAAGAGACC.

As concerns this clone: The CDR3 end is not reached by the read, which stops 3 residues before it; the germline J gene fills it in. V gene TRBV7-2 combines with J gene TRBJ2-2, with D hard to call. This CDR3 comprises 14 residues. With 5 bases removed from V and 5 bases from J, the gap between germline ends came to 12 bases. The germline CDR1 and CDR2 sequences are SGHTA and FQGNSA. Partial CDR3 DNA: TGTGCCAGCAGCCCCAGGTATGCGACCGGGGAG. It codes for CASSPRYATGE. The CDR3 in its entirety is CASSPRYATGELFF. The full variable domain, in which reference TRBV7-2 and TRBJ2-2 provide the parts outside the CDR3, is GAGVSQSPSNKVTEKGKDVELRCDPISGHTALYWYRQSLGQGLEFLIYFQGNSAPDKSGLPSDRFSAERTGGSVSTLTIQRTQQEDSAVYLCASSPRYATGELFFGEGSRLTVL.

A note on this clone: The read ends 3 residues early relative to the CDR3; the germline J gene fills the gap. This sequence joins TRBV7-9 and TRBJ2-2, with unresolved D. Trimming stripped 6 bases from V and 4 bases from J, with 15 bases between. Germline V gene data show CDR1 as SEHNR and CDR2 as FQNEAQ (reference sequence). There are 15 residues in the CDR3. Partial CDR3 DNA: TGTGCCAGCAGTCAACGGGTGTTTGGCACCGGGGAG. It codes for CASSQRVFGTGE. From start to end, the CDR3 is CASSQRVFGTGELFF.

This clone was observed at least ten times. The read gets to within 3 residues of the CDR3 end, and the germline J gene fills in the rest. The chain combines TRBV29-1 with TRBJ2-1; D is possibly TRBD1 (6 bases). The CDR3 length is 13 residues. Germline CDR1 and CDR2: SQVTM and ANQGSEA. Trimming took off 3 bases at V and 3 bases at J, with 9 bases between the two ends. This CDR3 is CSVELGGYNEQFF. The sequenced CDR3 bases are TGCAGCGTTGAGTTAGGGGGCTACAATGAG.

This clone was counted many times. Read sequence stops 3 residues before the CDR3 end, and the germline J gene provides the missing end. The J gene is TRBJ2-2, the V gene TRBV18; no definite D call. This CDR3 is built from 13 residues. The germline V gene encodes CDR1 KGHSH and CDR2 LQKENI. V lost 1 base, J lost 3 bases, and 3 bases lay in between. The DNA read from the CDR3 is TGTGCCAGCTCACCACTAGACACCGGGGAG. It yields the protein CASSPLDTGE. The entire CDR3 is CASSPLDTGELFF.

Ten or more counts support this clone. The read finishes 3 residues shy of the CDR3 end, and the germline J gene is used to complete it. This chain joins TRBV20-1 and TRBJ2-1, with TRBD2 identical over 12 bases. Unmatched junction bases numbered 8, after V lost 5 bases and J lost 6 bases. Germline V lookup: CDR1 DFQATT, CDR2 SNEGSKA (reference sequence). The CDR3 is 15 residues long. This CDR3 is CSAPSSGRASNEQFF. CDR3 DNA, as far as it was read: TGCAGTGCTCCATCTAGCGGGAGGGCAAGCAATGAG.

Notes on this clone: From the germline J gene comes the end of the CDR3, since the read stops 3 residues before it. This chain joins TRBV6-2 or TRBV6-3 and TRBJ1-1; D unclear. Trimming cost V 5 bases and J 1 base, with 14 bases left between them. The CDR3 totals 15 residues. Germline CDR1 MNHEY, CDR2 SVGEGT. This CDR3 is CASSTTTGWNTEAFF. CDR3 DNA, as far as it was read: TGTGCCAGCAGTACCACCACGGGTTGGAACACTGAA.

With respect to this clone: The CDR3 is cut off 3 residues early in the read; its end comes from the germline J gene. The rearrangement uses TRBV7-2 and TRBJ1-6, with D unresolved. Germline values: CDR1 SGHTA, CDR2 FQGNSA. Trimming removed 2 bases at V and 9 bases at J, with 14 bases between. This CDR3 comprises 15 residues. Incomplete CDR3 DNA: TGTGCCAGCAGCTTATTTCCCGTACGAGGTTCACCC. Translating gives CASSLFPVRGSP. The CDR3 reads in full as CASSLFPVRGSPLHF.

This clone occurred a few times. The covered CDR3 bases are TGTGCCAGTAGCCCGGGACAGGGGACCTATACAAAGAAAAATGAG. Translated: CASSPGQGTYTKKNE. The entire CDR3 reads CASSPGQGTYTKKNEQFF. The chain joins TRBV19 to TRBJ2-1; 10 bases map to TRBD1. The CDR3 end falls 3 residues outside the read, so it is completed with the germline J gene. V shed 6 bases, J shed 7 bases, and the junction held 18 bases outside the gene matches. Germline lookup yields CDR1 LNHDA and CDR2 SQIVND (reference sequence). This CDR3 has 18 residues. Combining the CDR3 with reference TRBV19 and TRBJ2-1 gives the whole variable domain DGGITQSPKYLFRKEGQNVTLSCEQNLNHDAMYWYRQDPGQGLRLIYYSQIVNDFQKGDIAEGYSVSREKKESFPLTVTSAQKNPTAFYLCASSPGQGTYTKKNEQFFGPGTRLTVL.

The table lists this clone with many counts. Incomplete CDR3 DNA: TGTGCCAGCAGCCAGGGGACTAGCGGAACTAATGAG. Translated, it gives CASSQGTSGTNE. The whole CDR3 is CASSQGTSGTNEQFF. V usage is TRBV4-2 and J usage is TRBJ2-1; 11 bases match TRBD2. The read ends 3 residues early relative to the CDR3; the germline J gene fills the gap. Germline lookup yields CDR1 LGHNA and CDR2 YNFKEQ. V lost 3 bases, J lost 7 bases, and 5 bases stayed unmatched. The CDR3 loop spans 15 amino acids.

This clone was observed at least ten times. Read coverage stops 3 residues before the CDR3 terminus; the germline J gene supplies the remainder. The chain is built from TRBV5-1 and TRBJ2-3, with 8 bases lining up with TRBD2. The ends lost 7 bases at V and 5 bases at J; junction bases unmatched: 9. The CDR3 contains 14 residues. Germline V CDR1 and CDR2: SGHRS, YFSETQ. The CDR3: CASARAGVGDTQYF. CDR3 DNA (partial): TGCGCCAGCGCCAGAGCGGGAGTCGGAGATACG.

Worth noting for this clone: The read comes to an end 3 residues before the CDR3 does, leaving the germline J gene to fill in the end. The gene calls are TRBV5-1 and TRBJ2-3, with D hard to call. CDR3 length: 13 residues. CDR1 is SGHRS and CDR2 is YFSETQ in the germline V gene. The germline V and J ends were trimmed by 10 bases and 2 bases, with 14 bases remaining between them. CDR3 DNA (partial): TGCGCCTCCCAGAGGCCCCCCACAGATACG. It translates to CASQRPPTDT. The entire CDR3 sequence reads CASQRPPTDTQYF.

This clone has just a few counts. The read gets to within 3 residues of the CDR3 end, and the germline J gene fills in the rest. The V call is TRBV6-1, the J call TRBJ1-1; 9 bases agree with TRBD1. The trim removed 3 bases at V and 1 base at J, leaving 3 bases unmatched. Per germline, CDR1 MNHNS and CDR2 SASEGT. This CDR3 is 15 amino acids long. The CDR3 protein is CASSEPGQGNTEAFF. Partial CDR3 DNA: TGTGCCAGCAGTGAGCCGGGACAGGGGAACACTGAA.

The table lists this clone with many counts. The read ends 3 residues early relative to the CDR3; the germline J gene fills the gap. The genes are TRBV20-1 and TRBJ2-3; TRBD2 agrees at 13 bases. CDR1 and CDR2 (germline): DFQATT, SNEGSKA (reference sequence). The length of the CDR3 is 18 residues. After removal of 6 bases from V and 3 bases from J, the junction contained 15 bases not matched to a gene. The sequenced part of the CDR3 DNA is TGCAGTGCCGAGGACAGGGGACTAGCGGGGCCCTTTACAGATACG. This sequence encodes CSAEDRGLAGPFTDT. The CDR3 in its entirety is CSAEDRGLAGPFTDTQYF.

This clone was counted a few times. The read terminates 3 residues before the CDR3 end, so the remaining end is supplied by the germline J gene. This chain links TRBV5-1 with TRBJ1-6; D unclear. Germline V gives CDR1 SGHRS, CDR2 YFSETQ. There are 13 residues in the CDR3. Trimming left V 0 bases short and J 7 bases short, with 5 bases between. CDR3 protein: CASSLEGNSPLHF. Partial CDR3 DNA: TGCGCCAGCAGCTTGGAGGGCAATTCACCC. The full variable domain, completed using reference TRBV5-1 and TRBJ1-6, is KAGVTQTPRYLIKTRGQQVTLSCSPISGHRSVSWYQQTPGQGLQFLFEYFSETQRNKGNFPGRFSGRQFSNSRSEMNVSTLELGDSALYLCASSLEGNSPLHFGNGTRLTVT.

This clone was recorded a few times. Read data end 3 residues before the CDR3 end; the end is taken from the germline J gene. The chain recombines TRBV7-6 with TRBJ2-3, with 7 bases aligning to TRBD2. This CDR3 is 16 amino acids long. V shed 5 bases and J 8 bases; nucleotides not matched to a gene: 16. Germline CDR1 is SGHVS and CDR2 is FNYEAQ. CDR3 bases read: TGTGCCAGCAGCGTTATAGCGGGCATTTCGGCCGGTACG. Amino acid sequence: CASSVIAGISAGT. The whole CDR3 protein is CASSVIAGISAGTQYF.

A remark on this clone: Read sequence stops 3 residues before the CDR3 end, and the germline J gene provides the missing end. The V gene is TRBV7-2, the J gene TRBJ2-3, with TRBD2 as a possible D gene (5 bases). The CDR3 length is 14 residues. The germline V gene encodes CDR1 SGHTA and CDR2 FQGNSA. V was trimmed by 5 bases and J by 0 bases, leaving 9 bases between them. CDR3 DNA (partial): TGTGCCAGCAGCCTTAGCGCGAGCACAGATACG. Translating gives CASSLSASTDT. The complete CDR3 reads CASSLSASTDTQYF.

Remarks on this clone: The read is 3 residues too short to cover the CDR3 end, so that end is filled in from the germline J gene. The V call is TRBV7-2, the J call TRBJ1-5; tentative D call: TRBD1 (5 bases). Trimming removed 1 base from V and 3 bases from J, with 10 bases in between. The CDR3 totals 15 residues. Germline CDR1 reads SGHTA; CDR2 reads FQGNSA. Partial CDR3 DNA: TGTGCCAGCAGCTTAGGGACATCGAACAATCAGCCC. Translated: CASSLGTSNNQP. The full CDR3 reads CASSLGTSNNQPQHF.

This clone was counted many times. The read terminates 3 residues before the CDR3 end, so the remaining end is supplied by the germline J gene. V gene TRBV30 combines with J gene TRBJ1-4, with 9 bases identical to TRBD1. Germline CDR1 is GTSNPN and CDR2 is SVGIG (reference sequence). The CDR3 runs to 14 residues. J was trimmed by 8 bases and V by 2 bases; bases with no gene match: 6. The CDR3 bases that were read are TGTGCCTGGAGTAGGACAGGGGCGGTCGAAAAA. Its translation: CAWSRTGAVEK. The complete CDR3 protein is CAWSRTGAVEKLFF. Full variable domain (missing parts from reference TRBV30 and TRBJ1-4): SQTIHQWPATLVQPVGSPLSLECTVEGTSNPNLYWYRQAAGRGLQLLFYSVGIGQISSEVPQNLSASRPQDRQFILSSKKLLLSDSGFYLCAWSRTGAVEKLFFGSGTQLSVL.

Many counts were recorded for this clone. The CDR3: CASSGLAGGGEQFF. The CDR3 bases that were read are TGTGCCAGCAGTGGGCTAGCGGGAGGGGGTGAG. V gene TRBV2 combines with J gene TRBJ2-1; 12 bases match TRBD2. Coverage ceases 3 residues before the CDR3 finishes, and the germline J gene fills in the end. Trimming at V came to 4 bases and at J to 9 bases, leaving 4 bases not matched to a gene. Germline loops: CDR1 SNHLY, CDR2 FYNNEI. The CDR3 has 14 residues.

There are a few counts of this clone. CDR3 bases read: TGTGCCTGGGGATCGGGGACAGGGGAATTCTACGAG. Its protein is CAWGSGTGEFYE. The whole CDR3 reads CAWGSGTGEFYEQYF. The V and J genes are TRBV30 and TRBJ2-7, with 10 bases aligning to TRBD1. The read gets to within 3 residues of the CDR3 end, and the germline J gene fills in the rest. This CDR3 has 15 residues. Per germline, CDR1 GTSNPN and CDR2 SVGIG (reference sequence). J gave up 3 bases and V 5 bases, and 10 bases lay outside the gene matches.

Regarding this clone: The read terminates 3 residues ahead of where the CDR3 ends, so the germline J gene completes it. The chain couples TRBV7-9 to TRBJ1-1; D perhaps matches TRBD1 (6 bases). Germline V gene sequence: CDR1 SEHNR, CDR2 FQNEAQ (reference sequence). V lost 5 bases and J lost 0, with 13 bases in between. The CDR3 is 15 amino acids. CDR3 region: CASSARGSMNTEAFF. The covered CDR3 bases are TGTGCCAGCAGCGCAAGGGGGTCCATGAACACTGAA.

This clone was observed a handful of times. The CDR3 end lies 3 residues beyond the end of the read and is filled in from the germline J gene. The genes are TRBV20-1 and TRBJ2-7; D gene unclear. CDR3 length equals 13 residues. Looked up from germline, CDR1 is DFQATT and CDR2 is SNEGSKA (reference sequence). V gave up 5 bases and J gave up 6 bases, with 17 bases separating them. Incomplete CDR3 DNA: TGCAGTGCTTATTACACCCTAAGGGCCGAG. Protein: CSAYYTLRAE. The entire CDR3 protein is CSAYYTLRAEQYF.

Of note for this clone: With the read ending 3 residues before the CDR3 end, the germline J gene is used to fill in that end. This chain uses TRBV19 with TRBJ1-5; D not certain. The germline V gene has CDR1 LNHDA and CDR2 SQIVND (reference sequence). V was shortened by 3 bases and J by 1 base, with 10 bases between the two germline ends. The CDR3 has 15 amino acids. The DNA read from the CDR3 is TGTGCCAGTAGTATGGGCAGGAGGAGCAATCAGCCC. This sequence encodes CASSMGRRSNQP. The entire CDR3 reads CASSMGRRSNQPQHF.